Sequencing of this T cell receptor beta chain was carried out in a study of T-cell reconstitution after alpha-beta-depleted transplantation in children. Preparing the TCRbeta library involved the use of unique molecular identifiers. One entry per CDR3 protein results from TCRdb running MiXCR on the PCR reads. The sample carries just over 350,000 distinct CDR3 sequences, about an eighth recorded once. This receptor was taken from a human donor who donated a stem cell graft to a child with Fanconi anemia. The sequenced sample was PBMCs, obtained from the stem cell graft.

CDR3 sequence reads: CASSPFGPGTVNTGELFF. The CDR3 coding sequence is TGTGCCAGCAGCCCATTCGGCCCGGGGACAGTGAACACCGGGGAGCTGTTTTTT. J is TRBJ2-2 and V is TRBV4-2; 7 nucleotides match TRBD1. Germline-derived CDR1 and CDR2 are LGHNA and YNFKEQ. CDR3 size: 18 residues. V shed 4 bases and J 1 base; nucleotides not matched to a gene: 12.